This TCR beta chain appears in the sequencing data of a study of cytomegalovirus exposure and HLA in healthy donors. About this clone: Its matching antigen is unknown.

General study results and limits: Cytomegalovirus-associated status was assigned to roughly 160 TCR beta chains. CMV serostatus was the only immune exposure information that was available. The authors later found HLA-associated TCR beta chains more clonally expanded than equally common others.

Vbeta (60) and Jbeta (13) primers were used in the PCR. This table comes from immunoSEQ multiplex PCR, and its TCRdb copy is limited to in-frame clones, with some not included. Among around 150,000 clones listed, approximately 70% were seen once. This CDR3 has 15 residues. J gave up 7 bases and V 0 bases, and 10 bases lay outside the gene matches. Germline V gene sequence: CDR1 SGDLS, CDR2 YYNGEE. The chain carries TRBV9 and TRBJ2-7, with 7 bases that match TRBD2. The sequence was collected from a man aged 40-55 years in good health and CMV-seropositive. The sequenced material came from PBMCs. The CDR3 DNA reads TGTGCCAGCAGCGTAGGAGGCAGGGTCGGGGGGGAGCAGTACTTC. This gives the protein CASSVGGRVGGEQYF.